The 26 T cell receptor beta chains presented below share a single source sample, sequenced in a study of OX40 agonist ivuxolimab in advanced cancers. Sequencing used immunoSEQ multiplex PCR; TCRdb keeps in-frame clones, though not all of them. The sample contains 70,000 to 75,000 clones, almost 85% of which appear only once. The sample was CD4+ or CD8+ T cells sorted from blood, taken in a trial of the OX40 agonist ivuxolimab. The source of these receptors is an adult with an advanced solid tumor such as melanoma, head and neck, liver or kidney cancer.

The chain carries TRBV15 and TRBJ1-1; the D is unclear. CDR3 size: 16 residues. The ends were cut back, 5 bases at V and 3 bases at J, with 19 bases in the middle. Germline V gives CDR1 LNHNV, CDR2 YYDKDF (reference sequence). CDR3 protein: CATSSVGVYRDTEAFF. Here the CDR3 DNA reads TGTGCCACCAGCTCGGTTGGGGTGTATCGGGACACTGAAGCTTTCTTT. Based on the CDR3 plus reference TRBV15 and TRBJ1-1, the full variable domain is DAMVIQNPRYQVTQFGKPVTLSCSQTLNHNVMYWYQQKSSQAPKLLFHYYDKDFNNEADTPDNFQSRRPNTSFCFLDIRSPGLGDTAMYLCATSSVGVYRDTEAFFGQGTRLTVV.

The V gene is TRBV11-3, the J gene TRBJ1-5; weak D call: TRBD1 (5 bases). Between the trimmed V and J ends, which lost 1 base and 2 bases, there was a span of 18 bases. This CDR3 region has 18 residues. Germline CDR1 is SGHNT and CDR2 is YENEEA. CDR3 region: CASSLGGPLGVGNQPQHF. The CDR3 DNA reads as TGTGCCAGCAGCTTAGGGGGCCCGCTGGGCGTGGGCAATCAGCCCCAGCATTTT.

This clone was counted once. The chain combines TRBV2 with TRBJ2-7; D gene unclear. The V gene lost 3 bases and the J gene lost 3 bases, with 9 bases spanning the gap. CDR3 size: 13 residues. Germline-derived CDR1 and CDR2 are SNHLY and FYNNEI. The CDR3, as DNA: TGTGCCAGCAGTGAGGGGTACGGCTACGAGCAGTACTTC. It encodes CASSEGYGYEQYF.

This chain links TRBV6-5 with TRBJ2-5, with D possibly being TRBD1 (5 bases). The CDR3 spans 14 residues. Germline CDR1 and CDR2: MNHEY and SVGAGI. V dropped 8 bases and J dropped 0 bases, with 13 bases sitting between them. In nucleotides, the CDR3 is TGTGCCAGCGCACTTACAGGACACCAAGAGACCCAGTACTTC. Translation gives CASALTGHQETQYF.

The chain is built from TRBV18 and TRBJ2-1; 10 bases are shared with TRBD2. Per germline, CDR1 KGHSH and CDR2 LQKENI. The CDR3 contains 19 residues. With V trimmed by 3 bases and J by 0 bases, 11 bases remained unmatched. The CDR3, as DNA: TGTGCCAGCTCACCCTTGGGCCTAGCGGGAGCTAACTCCTACAATGAGCAGTTCTTC. Translated: CASSPLGLAGANSYNEQFF.

This clone was counted between two and nine times. The rearrangement joins TRBV4-1 to TRBJ1-3; tentative D call: TRBD1 (6 bases). The CDR3 sequence is 16 residues long. The germline V and J ends were trimmed by 5 bases and 0 bases, with 14 bases remaining between them. CDR1 is MGHRA, CDR2 YSYEKL, per germline. The CDR3 DNA reads as TGCGCCAGCAGCTACGGACAGTTAAGCTCTGGAAACACCATATATTTT. Its translation is CASSYGQLSSGNTIYF.

This chain connects TRBV5-4 to TRBJ2-7; TRBD1 is a possible D gene (5 bases). The CDR3 sequence is 15 residues long. Germline assignment: CDR1 SGHNT and CDR2 YYREEE (reference sequence). Deletions cut 0 bases from V and 2 bases from J, with 12 bases between. This CDR3 is CASSLGWQGPYEQYF. As DNA, the CDR3 is TGTGCCAGCAGCTTGGGCTGGCAGGGCCCCTACGAGCAGTACTTC.

The J gene is TRBJ2-6, the V gene TRBV19, with a possible D match to TRBD1 (6 bases). CDR3 length: 16 residues. V was pared by 3 bases and J by 1 base, with 10 bases between. CDR1 is LNHDA, CDR2 SQIVND, per germline (reference sequence). The CDR3 reads CASSIVGQSGANVLTF. CDR3 coding DNA: TGTGCCAGTAGTATCGTCGGACAGTCTGGGGCCAACGTCCTGACTTTC. The full variable domain, in which reference TRBV19 and TRBJ2-6 provide the parts outside the CDR3, is DGGITQSPKYLFRKEGQNVTLSCEQNLNHDAMYWYRQDPGQGLRLIYYSQIVNDFQKGDIAEGYSVSREKKESFPLTVTSAQKNPTAFYLCASSIVGQSGANVLTFGAGSRLTVL.

The chain recombines TRBV10-3 with TRBJ1-1; D gene unclear. The CDR3 consists of 11 residues. Germline V lookup: CDR1 ENHRY, CDR2 SYGVKD. Trimming cost V 0 bases and J 4 bases, with 0 bases left between them. The CDR3 DNA reads TGTGCCATCAGTGAGTCCACTGAAGCTTTCTTT. Translating gives CAISESTEAFF.

This chain joins TRBV2 and TRBJ2-1; D is ambiguous. Germline values: CDR1 SNHLY, CDR2 FYNNEI. Trimming took 6 bases from V and 9 from J, leaving 15 bases between them. The CDR3 consists of 13 residues. The CDR3 nucleotides are TGTGCCAGCAGCGATATGGGAAAGGGTGAGCAGTTCTTC. It specifies CASSDMGKGEQFF.

The CDR3 sequence: CASSRGGSLNEQFF. The CDR3 coding sequence is TGTGCCAGCAGCAGGGGAGGGAGTCTCAATGAGCAGTTCTTC. This chain joins TRBV7-9 and TRBJ2-1; 7 bases map to TRBD2. CDR3 length: 14 amino acids. V lost 5 bases, J lost 6 bases, and 7 bases stayed unmatched. Germline V CDR1 and CDR2: SEHNR, FQNEAQ (reference sequence).

The rearrangement uses TRBV7-8 and TRBJ1-1; the D is unclear. Germline lookup yields CDR1 SGHVS and CDR2 FQNEAQ. Trimming pared 0 bases from V and 3 bases from J, leaving 8 bases between. The CDR3 runs 14 residues. CDR3 nucleotides: TGTGCCAGCAGCTTAGCGACTAAGGACACTGAAGCTTTCTTT. It codes for CASSLATKDTEAFF.

This clone appeared once. The rearrangement joins TRBV7-6 to TRBJ2-2; D remains unclear. CDR1 and CDR2 (germline): SGHVS, FNYEAQ. The CDR3 runs 12 residues. Trimming removed 1 base at V and 7 bases at J, with 4 bases between. In DNA, the CDR3 is TGTGCCAGCAGCTTAGAGGTCGGGGAGCTGTTTTTT. It yields the protein CASSLEVGELFF.

The chain is built from TRBV29-1 and TRBJ1-1, with D unresolved. Per the germline V gene, CDR1 is SQVTM and CDR2 is ANQGSEA. V was clipped by 4 bases and J by 0 bases, with 9 bases between them. The CDR3 spans 13 residues. The DNA of the CDR3 is TGCAGCGTTGGAAGGATGATGAACACTGAAGCTTTCTTT. Protein product: CSVGRMMNTEAFF.

This clone has a single count. The rearrangement joins TRBV28 to TRBJ2-7, with 7 bases matching TRBD1. Germline CDR1 is MDHEN and CDR2 is SYDVKM. With 5 bases clipped from V and 2 bases from J, the junction kept 12 bases outside the gene matches. The CDR3 loop spans 16 amino acids. The CDR3 DNA sequence: TGTGCCAGCAGTGCCACGGGACAGATCAAACCCTACGAGCAGTACTTC. Its protein is CASSATGQIKPYEQYF.

CDR3 in amino acids: CASSDRRMTGTQYF. CDR3 nucleotides: TGTGCCAGCAGTGACCGCCGGATGACAGGGACCCAGTACTTC. This chain links TRBV2 with TRBJ2-5; weak D call: TRBD1 (6 bases). This CDR3 spans 14 amino acids. The V end was cut by 3 bases, the J end by 7 bases, with 15 bases between. Germline CDR1 and CDR2: SNHLY and FYNNEI.

V is TRBV19 and J is TRBJ1-5, with D possibly being TRBD1 (5 bases). Germline V gives CDR1 LNHDA, CDR2 SQIVND (reference sequence). CDR3 length equals 16 residues. V dropped 4 bases and J dropped 5 bases, with 18 bases sitting between them. The CDR3 sequence: CASSTLGGGTYQPQHF. The CDR3 bases are TGTGCCAGTAGTACCCTAGGTGGGGGGACCTATCAGCCCCAGCATTTT.

About this clone: Other DNA sequences in the sample encode the same CDR3. The chain is built from TRBV14 and TRBJ2-5; no clear D. Germline CDR1 is SGHDN and CDR2 is FVKESK. The V and J ends lost 3 bases and 1 base respectively, with 3 bases between them. This CDR3 comprises 12 residues. The DNA for the CDR3 is TGTGCCAGCAGCCAGGCCCAAGAGACCCAGTACTTC. It is translated as CASSQAQETQYF.

This chain joins TRBV18 and TRBJ2-2, with D perhaps matching TRBD1 (6 bases). The CDR3 loop spans 15 amino acids. Trimming left V 0 bases short and J 4 bases short, with 9 bases between. Germline-derived CDR1 and CDR2 are KGHSH and LQKENI. The CDR3 coding sequence is TGTGCCAGCTCACCACCCATAGGGGGCACCGGGGAGCTGTTTTTT. It encodes CASSPPIGGTGELFF.

This chain uses TRBV5-4 with TRBJ2-5; 7 bases agree with TRBD1. Germline V CDR1 and CDR2: SGHNT, YYREEE (reference sequence). This CDR3 contains 18 residues. V shed 2 bases, J shed 0 bases, and the junction held 13 bases outside the gene matches. The CDR3 here is CASSFGQDPLLNQETQYF. The CDR3 region has the DNA TGTGCCAGCAGCTTCGGACAGGACCCCCTACTTAACCAAGAGACCCAGTACTTC.

The chain links TRBV15 to TRBJ1-5; D call uncertain. V was pared by 1 base and J by 0 bases, with 7 bases between. CDR3 size: 15 residues. CDR1 is LNHNV, CDR2 YYDKDF, per germline (reference sequence). This CDR3 is CATSRGVYSNQPQHF. CDR3 DNA sequence: TGTGCCACCAGCAGAGGGGTGTATAGCAATCAGCCCCAGCATTTT.

This clone was seen more than once but under ten times. V is TRBV4-2 and J is TRBJ1-2; the match to TRBD1 covers 10 bases. V dropped 0 bases and J dropped 7; count of bases not matched to a gene: 8. Germline V gene data show CDR1 as LGHNA and CDR2 as YNFKEQ. This CDR3 contains 16 residues. The CDR3 nucleotides are TGTGCCAGCAGCCAAGACGTGACCGGGACAGGGGCTGGCTACACCTTC. It yields the protein CASSQDVTGTGAGYTF.

V is TRBV7-6 and J is TRBJ2-1; D uncertain. V lost 5 bases to trimming and J lost 8 bases, with 19 bases between them. The CDR3 is 15 amino acids. Germline values: CDR1 SGHVS, CDR2 FNYEAQ. CDR3 sequence reads: CASSLLGQSGDEQFF. As DNA, the CDR3 is TGTGCCAGCAGCCTACTCGGGCAGTCGGGCGATGAGCAGTTCTTC.

This chain connects TRBV7-3 to TRBJ2-1; TRBD1 matches at 7 bases. Trimming at V came to 6 bases and at J to 0 bases, leaving 5 bases not matched to a gene. Looked up from germline, CDR1 is SGHTA and CDR2 is FQGTGA. The CDR3 spans 15 residues. The CDR3 reads CASRATGSSYNEQFF. The CDR3 DNA sequence: TGTGCCAGCAGGGCGACAGGGAGCTCCTACAATGAGCAGTTCTTC.

This chain links TRBV7-2 with TRBJ2-1; 8 bases are shared with TRBD2. V lost 0 bases and J lost 6; bases outside the gene matches: 4. Germline CDR1 reads SGHTA; CDR2 reads FQGNSA. The CDR3 has 15 residues. The chain's CDR3 is CASSLASGRGNEQFF. CDR3 coding DNA: TGTGCCAGCAGCTTAGCCTCCGGGAGGGGCAATGAGCAGTTCTTC.

This clone came up a few times. DNA for the CDR3: TGTGCCATCAGTGAGTCGACTCCTAGCAGTACATCCTACAATGAGCAGTTCTTC. Translating gives CAISESTPSSTSYNEQFF. The gene calls are TRBV10-3 and TRBJ2-1, with D tentatively TRBD2 (5 bases). In germline, CDR1 is ENHRY, CDR2 SYGVKD. The germline V and J ends were trimmed by 0 bases and 1 base, with 16 bases remaining between them. This CDR3 is 18 amino acids long.